The 22 T cell receptor beta chains presented below share a single source sample, sequenced in a study of regulatory T cells in long-lasting Graves disease. Time point meaning: persistent/refractory GD, antithyroid drugs over 5 years with positive TRAb. Generation of the TCR library employed RNA extracted from PBMCs. Arm-PCR with iRepertoire HTBI primers amplified the CDR3 regions for these TCR beta libraries. TCRdb used MiXCR to reprocess the multiplex PCR reads, holding one entry per CDR3 protein. The sample has some 470,000 distinct CDR3 sequences; about a fifth are singletons. The specimen was peripheral blood mononuclear cells (PBMCs), collected when the disease was refractory, from a patient treated with antithyroid drugs. The receptors stem from a female donor with Graves disease.

This clonotype was detected a few times. A much larger clone lies one base from this, so it may be a read error. The chain combines TRBV10-3 with TRBJ2-5; 8 bases are a match to TRBD1. CDR3 length equals 14 residues. CDR1 is ENHRY and CDR2 is SYGVKD in the germline V gene. Losses at the gene ends were 6 bases for V and 2 bases for J; bases not matched to a gene: 5. The CDR3 protein is CAISPGTGQETQYF. CDR3 DNA: TGTGCCATCAGCCCCGGGACAGGACAAGAGACCCAGTACTTC.

This clonotype has a handful of counts. V usage is TRBV7-8 and J usage is TRBJ2-5; D may correspond to TRBD1 or TRBD2 (5 bases each). Germline assignment: CDR1 SGHVS and CDR2 FQNEAQ. V lost 2 bases and J lost 2, with 18 bases in between. The CDR3 sequence is 17 residues long. CDR3 loop: CASSLFWLSGGQETQYF. For the CDR3, the DNA is TGTGCCAGCAGCTTATTTTGGTTGAGTGGGGGACAAGAGACCCAGTACTTC.

Ten or more counts support this clonotype. This chain links TRBV28 with TRBJ2-7, with TRBD2 matching over 11 bases. The CDR3 consists of 17 residues. Germline values: CDR1 MDHEN, CDR2 SYDVKM. Trimming cost V 6 bases and J 2 bases; bases outside gene matches: 12. CDR3 in DNA: TGTGCCAGCAGCCCTGGGACTAGCGGCAATCCTACCTACGAGCAGTACTTC. Encoded protein: CASSPGTSGNPTYEQYF.

The genes are TRBV28 and TRBJ1-5; 9 nucleotides agree with TRBD1. Per germline, CDR1 MDHEN and CDR2 SYDVKM. The CDR3 contains 13 residues. The CDR3 DNA reads TGTGTTGTCCGGGACAGGGAACATCAGCCCCAGCATTTT. Amino acids: CVVRDREHQPQHF.

This clonotype was recorded a few times. The chain is built from TRBV14 and TRBJ2-2, with TRBD2 identical over 8 bases. CDR1 and CDR2 from the germline V gene are SGHDN and FVKESK. The J segment lost 2 bases and the V segment lost 0 bases, leaving 8 bases of the junction unmatched. CDR3 length: 18 residues. CDR3 region: CASSQEAGLATNTGELFF. Here the CDR3 DNA reads TGTGCCAGCAGCCAAGAGGCAGGACTAGCTACAAACACCGGGGAGCTGTTTTTT.

The gene calls are TRBV7-9 and TRBJ2-1, with TRBD2 as a possible D gene (6 bases). The length of the CDR3 is 13 residues. Between the trimmed V and J ends, which lost 8 bases and 2 bases, there was a span of 10 bases. In germline, CDR1 is SEHNR, CDR2 FQNEAQ (reference sequence). Here the CDR3 reads CASEGLPYNEQFF. The CDR3 bases are TGTGCCAGCGAGGGACTGCCCTACAATGAGCAGTTCTTC.

This clonotype was observed many times. The gene calls are TRBV7-8 and TRBJ2-7; TRBD1 matches 7 bases. The junction had 8 bases not matched to a gene; V was cut back by 1 base and J by 5 bases. CDR3 length: 15 amino acids. CDR1 and CDR2 from the germline V gene are SGHVS and FQNEAQ. Here the CDR3 reads CASSLVGQGVNEQYF. In nucleotides, the CDR3 is TGTGCCAGCAGCTTAGTAGGGCAGGGGGTCAACGAGCAGTACTTC.

This rearrangement joins TRBV5-6 to TRBJ2-7; 7 bases line up with TRBD1. Germline V lookup: CDR1 SGHDT, CDR2 YYEEEE. This CDR3 is built from 16 residues. V was pared by 4 bases and J by 5 bases, with 15 bases of the junction left unmatched. This CDR3 is CASSRTTGTAIHEQYF. The CDR3 coding sequence is TGTGCCAGCAGCCGGACGACCGGGACAGCGATCCACGAGCAGTACTTC.

This clonotype was counted between two and nine times. The chain carries TRBV7-2 and TRBJ1-1; D perhaps matches TRBD1 (6 bases). The CDR3 sequence is 16 residues long. CDR1 SGHTA and CDR2 FQGNSA come from the germline V gene. V lost 5 bases and J 1 base, leaving 17 bases between the germline ends. In DNA, the CDR3 is TGTGCCAGCAGCCCCTCTACAGGGCTCGGGAACACTGAAGCTTTCTTT. Translated, it gives CASSPSTGLGNTEAFF.

The table lists this clonotype with many counts. The V call is TRBV2, the J call TRBJ2-7, with D perhaps being TRBD1 or TRBD2 (5 bases each). Trimming cost V 6 bases and J 5 bases, with 20 bases left between them. The CDR3 runs 15 residues. The germline V gene has CDR1 SNHLY and CDR2 FYNNEI. This CDR3 reads CASSPSEARGNEQYF. The CDR3 bases are TGTGCCAGCAGCCCTTCGGAGGCCCGGGGCAACGAGCAGTACTTC.

This clonotype was counted at least ten times. This chain uses TRBV7-8 with TRBJ2-7; a possible D gene is TRBD2 (5 bases). V lost 6 bases to trimming and J lost 0 bases, with 15 bases between them. Germline CDR1 is SGHVS and CDR2 is FQNEAQ. The CDR3 totals 15 residues. The CDR3 loop reads CASRGPGYSSYEQYF. The CDR3, as DNA: TGTGCCAGCAGAGGACCGGGGTACAGCTCCTACGAGCAGTACTTC.

The chain recombines TRBV9 with TRBJ1-1; D gene ambiguous. The CDR3 extends over 13 amino acids. Germline loops: CDR1 SGDLS, CDR2 YYNGEE. V was shortened by 0 bases and J by 5 bases, with 8 bases between the two germline ends. CDR3 in amino acids: CASSVAWDTEAFF. Written as DNA, the CDR3 is TGTGCCAGCAGCGTAGCGTGGGATACTGAAGCTTTCTTT.

The table lists this clonotype with a few counts. CDR3 in DNA: TGTGCCAGCAGCCAAGATAGGCGAGACAGGGGGCAAGAGACCCAGTACTTC. This sequence encodes CASSQDRRDRGQETQYF. This chain joins TRBV14 and TRBJ2-5, with TRBD1 matching over 9 bases. The CDR3 spans 17 residues. Germline values: CDR1 SGHDN, CDR2 FVKESK. J lost 2 bases, V lost 0 bases, and 7 bases had no gene match.

This clonotype was seen ten or more times. The chain's CDR3 is CASSFGDRAYEQYF. The CDR3 DNA follows: TGTGCCAGCAGCTTTGGGGACAGAGCCTACGAGCAGTACTTC. The gene calls are TRBV11-2 and TRBJ2-7, with 7 bases identical to TRBD1. Per the germline V gene, CDR1 is SGHAT and CDR2 is FQNNGV. The CDR3 spans 14 residues. Trimming cost V 3 bases and J 2 bases; bases outside gene matches: 4.

This clonotype was recorded at least ten times. This CDR3 is CASSIWGIRNQPQHF. CDR3 nucleotides: TGTGCCAGCAGTATCTGGGGGATACGCAATCAGCCCCAGCATTTT. V and J are TRBV28 and TRBJ1-5; possibly TRBD1 for D (5 bases). Trimming stripped 5 bases from V and 2 bases from J, with 13 bases between. This CDR3 has 15 amino acids. The germline V gene encodes CDR1 MDHEN and CDR2 SYDVKM.

This clonotype has more than one count but fewer than ten. The CDR3 is CSARVGGIGSEAFF. CDR3 sequence (DNA): TGCAGTGCTAGAGTGGGGGGAATTGGATCTGAAGCTTTCTTT. V and J are TRBV20-1 and TRBJ1-1; tentative D call: TRBD1 (5 bases). Deletions cut 1 base from V and 6 bases from J, with 15 bases between. The CDR3 has 14 amino acids. The germline gives CDR1 DFQATT, CDR2 SNEGSKA (reference sequence).

The table lists this clonotype with many counts. This chain joins TRBV6-1 and TRBJ1-5; no clear D. The CDR3 extends over 14 amino acids. Germline CDR1 MNHNS, CDR2 SASEGT. Trimming removed 2 bases at V and 4 bases at J, with 9 bases between. CDR3 in DNA: TGTGCCAGCAGTGAAAACGTTTGGAATCAGCCCCAGCATTTT. Encoded protein: CASSENVWNQPQHF.

The V call is TRBV19, the J call TRBJ1-1; possible D gene TRBD1, 5 bases. The V gene's germline CDR1 is LNHDA and CDR2 SQIVND (reference sequence). V lost 5 bases to trimming and J lost 6 bases, with 10 bases between them. CDR3 length: 12 amino acids. CDR3 nucleotide sequence: TGTGCCAGTAGTTATACGGGGGCTGAAGCTTTCTTT. It codes for CASSYTGAEAFF.

This clonotype was counted a few times. The chain links TRBV20-1 to TRBJ2-5; TRBD2 matches 16 bases. The J call may be mistaken, given a closer DNA end match to TRBJ2-1. The CDR3 covers 16 residues. Germline loops: CDR1 DFQATT, CDR2 SNEGSKA (reference sequence). The CDR3 loop reads CSALPGTSGRDNEQFF. DNA for the CDR3: TGCAGTGCACTACCCGGGACTAGCGGGAGGGACAATGAGCAGTTCTTC.

This clonotype was counted between two and nine times. The chain is built from TRBV7-9 and TRBJ1-1, with 7 bases fitting TRBD1. With V trimmed by 0 bases and J by 4 bases, 2 bases remained unmatched. The CDR3 is 14 amino acids. Germline V lookup: CDR1 SEHNR, CDR2 FQNEAQ (reference sequence). CDR3 in amino acids: CASSLATGLTEAFF. In DNA, the CDR3 is TGTGCCAGCAGCTTAGCGACAGGGCTCACTGAAGCTTTCTTT.

CDR3 nucleotides: TGTGCCAGCAGCCGGGGGGACCTGACGGTGCAGTACTTC. Translation gives CASSRGDLTVQYF. The chain carries TRBV3-1 and TRBJ2-7, with D maybe TRBD2 (6 bases). The CDR3 runs to 13 residues. Germline V gene data show CDR1 as LGHDT and CDR2 as YNNKEL (reference sequence). Trimming removed 4 bases from V and 9 bases from J, with 16 bases in between.

Many counts were recorded for this clonotype. The chain uses TRBV12-3 or TRBV12-4 and TRBJ2-5; maybe TRBD1 (6 bases). V lost 9 bases to trimming and J lost 4 bases, with 18 bases between them. CDR3 length: 14 residues. The chain's CDR3 is CASGRGFEGETQYF. For the CDR3, the DNA is TGTGCCAGTGGTAGGGGGTTTGAGGGAGAGACCCAGTACTTC.